Shown below are 18 T cell receptor beta chains from a single sample sequenced in a study of HIV-infected patients and healthy controls. From the 5' RACE reads, TCRdb called clonotypes with MiXCR, one entry per CDR3 protein. The top ten hold approximately 5% of the sample, which has over 55,000 distinct CDR3 sequences, roughly a sixth seen once. The sample comprised CD4+ T cells from blood. The receptors stem from a human donor in good health.

This clonotype was seen only a few times. V usage is TRBV12-3 or TRBV12-4 and J usage is TRBJ2-2; D possibly corresponds to TRBD2 (5 bases). Between the trimmed V and J ends, which lost 7 bases and 6 bases, there was a span of 9 bases. This CDR3 comprises 12 residues. This CDR3 reads CASTLRAGELFF. The CDR3 DNA follows: TGTGCCAGCACCCTGAGGGCCGGGGAGCTGTTTTTT.

This clonotype was counted at least ten times. The chain combines TRBV7-2 with TRBJ1-3, with 7 bases that match TRBD1. The CDR3 consists of 20 residues. V lost 1 base to trimming and J lost 7 bases; unmatched junction nucleotides: 22. Germline CDR1 is SGHTA and CDR2 is FQGNSA. As DNA, the CDR3 is TGTGCCAGCAGCTTAGTAGTCGACAGGGCCAGGTACAACAGGAAGAACACCATATATTTT. Its protein product is CASSLVVDRARYNRKNTIYF.

This chain connects TRBV7-9 to TRBJ1-1, with 7 nucleotides matching TRBD1. V dropped 3 bases and J dropped 1; count of bases not matched to a gene: 5. The CDR3 is 15 residues long. Germline V gene lookup returns CDR1 SEHNR and CDR2 FQNEAQ (reference sequence). The CDR3 nucleotides read TGTGCCAGCAGCTTGTCCGGGACAGAGAACACTGAAGCTTTCTTT. This gives the protein CASSLSGTENTEAFF.

This clonotype appeared many times. The chain links TRBV3-1 to TRBJ1-4, with D unclear. With 5 bases removed from V and 8 bases from J, the gap between germline ends came to 18 bases. Germline V gene sequence: CDR1 LGHDT, CDR2 YNNKEL (reference sequence). This CDR3 comprises 15 residues. CDR3 region: CASSTRWQMAEKLFF. As DNA, the CDR3 is TGTGCCAGCAGCACCAGATGGCAGATGGCCGAAAAACTGTTTTTT.

This clonotype was seen many times. This rearrangement joins TRBV4-3 to TRBJ2-3; D unresolved. The V gene lost 0 bases and the J gene lost 7 bases, with 2 bases spanning the gap. The CDR3 has 11 amino acids. From germline, CDR1 is LGHNA and CDR2 YSLEER. CDR3 DNA sequence: TGCGCCAGCAGCCAAGAACATACGCAGTATTTT. Translation gives CASSQEHTQYF.

The chain employs TRBV7-2 and TRBJ2-7; 8 nucleotides line up with TRBD2. This CDR3 region has 15 residues. The J segment lost 0 bases and the V segment lost 3 bases, leaving 4 bases of the junction unmatched. In germline, CDR1 is SGHTA, CDR2 FQGNSA. CDR3 residues: CASSLSGGASYEQYF. In nucleotides, the CDR3 is TGTGCCAGCAGCTTGAGCGGGGGAGCCTCCTACGAGCAGTACTTC.

This chain connects TRBV28 to TRBJ2-7; D is possibly TRBD1 (6 bases). V lost 1 base to trimming and J lost 7 bases, with 14 bases between them. Germline loops: CDR1 MDHEN, CDR2 SYDVKM. This CDR3 has 14 amino acids. The CDR3 bases are TGTGCCAGCAGTTTATATCAGGGGCGATTGGAGCAGTACTTC. It encodes CASSLYQGRLEQYF. Combining the CDR3 with reference TRBV28 and TRBJ2-7 gives the whole variable domain DVKVTQSSRYLVKRTGEKVFLECVQDMDHENMFWYRQDPGLGLRLIYFSYDVKMKEKGDIPEGYSVSREKKERFSLILESASTNQTSMYLCASSLYQGRLEQYFGPGTRLTVT.

By sample fraction, this clonotype is medium-sized. The rearrangement links TRBV12-3 or TRBV12-4 to TRBJ2-5, with D perhaps TRBD1 or TRBD2 (5 bases each). This CDR3 contains 14 residues. Trimming took 5 bases from V and 3 from J, leaving 13 bases between them. This CDR3 reads CASSPRDGKETQYF. DNA for the CDR3: TGTGCCAGCAGTCCAAGGGACGGTAAAGAGACCCAGTACTTC.

V gene TRBV7-3 combines with J gene TRBJ2-1; D might be TRBD2 (7 bases). V was pared by 5 bases and J by 7 bases, with 21 bases between. The CDR3 covers 16 residues. Germline CDR1 is SGHTA and CDR2 is FQGTGA. CDR3 coding DNA: TGTGCCAGCAGCAGAGGGGGAGCGGGGTCGCGAAATGAGCAGTTCTTC. Translation gives CASSRGGAGSRNEQFF.

In its sample, this clonotype was seen many times. This chain links TRBV3-1 with TRBJ1-1; D may be TRBD1 (5 bases). The CDR3 extends over 14 amino acids. V lost 4 bases to trimming and J lost 5 bases, with 14 bases between them. Germline assignment: CDR1 LGHDT and CDR2 YNNKEL (reference sequence). As DNA, the CDR3 is TGTGCCAGCAGCCTCGGGGGAGGAGGGACTGAAGCTTTCTTT. The encoded protein is CASSLGGGGTEAFF.

This chain uses TRBV18 with TRBJ2-3; possibly TRBD1 for D (5 bases). The CDR3 length is 14 residues. V dropped 0 bases and J dropped 3 bases, with 7 bases sitting between them. Looked up from germline, CDR1 is KGHSH and CDR2 is LQKENI. This CDR3 is CASSPPGRTDTQYF. The DNA for the CDR3 is TGTGCCAGCTCACCACCGGGGCGAACAGATACGCAGTATTTT.

The sample holds a few counts of this clonotype. The V and J genes are TRBV3-1 and TRBJ2-2; no definite D call. This CDR3 region has 15 residues. Germline CDR1 and CDR2: LGHDT and YNNKEL (reference sequence). Between the trimmed V and J ends, which lost 4 bases and 0 bases, there was a span of 9 bases. The CDR3 loop is CASSLRTANTGELFF. For the CDR3, the DNA is TGTGCCAGCAGCCTGCGGACGGCGAACACCGGGGAGCTGTTTTTT.

The sample holds a few counts of this clonotype. This chain links TRBV6-2 or TRBV6-3 with TRBJ2-7, with D possibly matching TRBD2 (6 bases). The germline V gene encodes CDR1 MNHEY and CDR2 SVGEGT. This CDR3 contains 14 residues. V was shortened by 7 bases and J by 4 bases, with 17 bases between the two germline ends. CDR3 sequence (DNA): TGTGCCAGCAAGACTCGGGACTCTGCTTACGAGCAGTACTTC. Its protein is CASKTRDSAYEQYF.

The chain recombines TRBV6-2 or TRBV6-3 with TRBJ2-3, with D possibly being TRBD2 (5 bases). The germline V gene encodes CDR1 MNHEY and CDR2 SVGEGT. The CDR3 extends over 14 amino acids. V lost 7 bases and J 10 bases, leaving 21 bases between the germline ends. As DNA, the CDR3 is TGTGCCAGCACTTCTCTAGATTTCCGGGGATCGCAGTATTTT. It encodes CASTSLDFRGSQYF.

This clonotype has more than one count but fewer than ten. V is TRBV6-1 and J is TRBJ2-3, with TRBD1 matching over 7 bases. V lost 4 bases, J lost 2 bases, and 6 bases stayed unmatched. CDR3 length: 15 residues. The V gene's germline CDR1 is MNHNS and CDR2 SASEGT. The CDR3 region is CASSAPGTDTDTQYF. DNA of the CDR3: TGTGCCAGCAGTGCACCCGGGACAGACACAGATACGCAGTATTTT.

Only a few counts were recorded for this clonotype. This chain joins TRBV19 and TRBJ2-5; tentatively, D is TRBD1 (6 bases). This CDR3 has 12 residues. The V gene lost 8 bases and the J gene lost 0 bases, with 7 bases spanning the gap. Germline assignment: CDR1 LNHDA and CDR2 SQIVND (reference sequence). The chain's CDR3 is CASGQHQETQYF. The CDR3 nucleotides are TGTGCCAGTGGACAGCACCAAGAGACCCAGTACTTC.

A note on this clonotype: At one end the junction does not follow the germline gene, possibly because of a read error. V and J are TRBV29-1 and TRBJ2-3, with 8 bases identical to TRBD2. This CDR3 has 15 residues. Germline V gives CDR1 SQVTM, CDR2 ANQGSEA. CDR3: CSVDSYAGGADMQYF. In nucleotides, the CDR3 is TGCAGCGTTGATAGTTACGCGGGAGGTGCAGATATGCAGTATTTT.

J is TRBJ1-1 and V is TRBV20-1; D possibly corresponds to TRBD1 (5 bases). V was shortened by 5 bases and J by 8 bases, with 21 bases between the two germline ends. The CDR3 has 14 amino acids. CDR1 is DFQATT, CDR2 SNEGSKA, per germline (reference sequence). The CDR3 loop reads CSAPNPAGGPEAFF. The CDR3 DNA follows: TGCAGTGCTCCCAACCCGGCCGGGGGACCCGAAGCTTTCTTT.